The 28 T cell receptor beta chains presented below share a single source sample, sequenced in a study of cytomegalovirus exposure and HLA in healthy donors. Use of 60 Vbeta and 13 Jbeta primers characterized the PCR. The table came from immunoSEQ multiplex PCR; TCRdb's copy has only in-frame clones and leaves some out. Of about 130,000 clones listed, about three quarters are singletons. The source material was PBMCs. These TCRs come from a woman in her late teens or twenties in good health and CMV-seronegative.

This chain joins TRBV5-1 and TRBJ2-5; 9 bases are a match to TRBD2. Germline V lookup: CDR1 SGHRS, CDR2 YFSETQ. V trimming: 2 bases; J trimming: 0 bases; junction bases outside the gene matches: 8. The CDR3 has 17 residues. This CDR3 reads CASSFQLTSGYQETQYF. In DNA form, the CDR3 reads TGCGCCAGCAGCTTCCAGCTGACTAGCGGCTACCAAGAGACCCAGTACTTC.

This clone was counted only a few times. V usage is TRBV5-6 and J usage is TRBJ2-1; D may be TRBD2 (6 bases). CDR1 is SGHDT and CDR2 is YYEEEE in the germline V gene. Trimming removed 4 bases at V and 1 base at J, with 15 bases between. The CDR3 extends over 16 amino acids. The CDR3 region has the DNA TGTGCCAGCAGCCGCAGACTAGTGCAATCCTACAATGAGCAGTTCTTC. This codes for CASSRRLVQSYNEQFF.

The V gene is TRBV19, the J gene TRBJ2-5; D is undetermined. CDR3 length: 14 residues. Per the germline V gene, CDR1 is LNHDA and CDR2 is SQIVND (reference sequence). V was cut by 3 bases and J by 4 bases, with 12 bases left in between. The CDR3 DNA reads TGTGCCAGTAGTATTGGATCGCCGGGAGAGACCCAGTACTTC. Translation gives CASSIGSPGETQYF.

This chain joins TRBV6-6 and TRBJ1-2, with a weak D call TRBD1 (6 bases). The CDR3 contains 13 residues. Germline lookup yields CDR1 MNHNY and CDR2 SVGAGI (reference sequence). V was shortened by 5 bases and J by 5 bases, with 12 bases between the two germline ends. The CDR3 sequence: CASSSGTSYGYTF. DNA for the CDR3: TGTGCCAGCAGTAGCGGGACAAGTTATGGCTACACCTTC.

CDR3 coding DNA: TGCGCCAGCAGCCGGGGGACAGATAATGAAAAACTGTTTTTT. Protein sequence: CASSRGTDNEKLFF. This rearrangement joins TRBV4-1 to TRBJ1-4; 7 nucleotides match TRBD1. The V gene's germline CDR1 is MGHRA and CDR2 YSYEKL. This CDR3 is 14 amino acids long. The ends lost 4 bases at V and 4 bases at J; junction bases unmatched: 3.

The genes are TRBV6-4 and TRBJ2-3; TRBD2 matches at 8 bases. CDR1 is MRHNA, CDR2 SNTAGT, per germline. Unmatched junction bases numbered 9, after V lost 2 bases and J lost 5 bases. CDR3 size: 16 residues. The CDR3 DNA follows: TGTGCCAGCAGTGACCTTTCGGCCGGGACTAGAGATACGCAGTATTTT. It encodes CASSDLSAGTRDTQYF.

This clone was observed once. The chain links TRBV27 to TRBJ2-7; D is unclear. Per germline, CDR1 MNHEY and CDR2 SMNVEV (reference sequence). V was trimmed by 8 bases and J by 2 bases, leaving 7 bases between them. This CDR3 region has 11 residues. The CDR3 nucleotides read TGTGCCAGCGGCCTTACCTACGAGCAGTACTTC. Protein product: CASGLTYEQYF.

This sequence joins TRBV19 and TRBJ1-2; 8 nucleotides match TRBD1. Germline V lookup: CDR1 LNHDA, CDR2 SQIVND (reference sequence). CDR3 length: 14 amino acids. Trimming took 4 bases from V and 4 from J; bases not matched to a gene: 5. The CDR3 loop is CASSRDRSLYGYTF. For the CDR3, the DNA is TGTGCCAGTAGTAGGGACAGGAGCCTCTATGGCTACACCTTC.

The V and J genes are TRBV5-1 and TRBJ2-1; 7 nucleotides match TRBD2. After removal of 6 bases from V and 10 bases from J, the junction contained 13 bases not matched to a gene. Germline CDR1 and CDR2: SGHRS and YFSETQ. The CDR3 is 14 residues long. The CDR3 DNA reads as TGCGCCAGCAAAGCGTCTAGCGGACCTCTGGAGCAGTTCTTC. It translates to CASKASSGPLEQFF.

Concerning this clone itself: The sample has other DNA sequences that encode this CDR3 too. The chain employs TRBV7-9 and TRBJ2-7, with 7 bases fitting TRBD1. Germline V CDR1 and CDR2: SEHNR, FQNEAQ (reference sequence). J was trimmed by 3 bases and V by 5 bases; bases with no gene match: 13. This CDR3 is built from 16 residues. The DNA for the CDR3 is TGTGCCAGCAGCCGCGGTCGGCACAGGGGTGGCTACGAGCAGTACTTC. Protein: CASSRGRHRGGYEQYF.

A note on this clone: Other DNA sequences of this sample code for an identical CDR3. The chain recombines TRBV6-5 with TRBJ1-1; D unclear. V shed 0 bases and J shed 1 base, with 6 bases lying between them. The CDR3 has 14 residues. Germline-derived CDR1 and CDR2 are MNHEY and SVGAGI. The DNA for the CDR3 is TGTGCCAGCAGTTACTCGCGAGGGAACACTGAAGCTTTCTTT. Amino acid sequence: CASSYSRGNTEAFF.

A single count supports this clone. This chain links TRBV7-9 with TRBJ1-4; 9 bases agree with TRBD1. The V and J ends lost 6 bases and 5 bases, in that order; junction bases with no gene match: 7. The CDR3 contains 15 residues. Per the germline V gene, CDR1 is SEHNR and CDR2 is FQNEAQ (reference sequence). The CDR3 sequence is CASSFRQGDNEKLFF. DNA of the CDR3: TGTGCCAGCAGTTTCAGACAGGGGGACAATGAAAAACTGTTTTTT.

The sample holds one count of this clone. V gene TRBV7-7 combines with J gene TRBJ2-7, with 12 bases that match TRBD2. Germline-derived CDR1 and CDR2 are SSHAT and FNYEAQ (reference sequence). The CDR3 contains 15 residues. Trimming at V came to 5 bases and at J to 12 bases, leaving 14 bases not matched to a gene. DNA of the CDR3: TGTGCCAGCAGCCCAGGACTAGCGGGGATCGCTAGTTTGTACTTC. Its protein is CASSPGLAGIASLYF.

This chain joins TRBV30 and TRBJ1-2; D may be TRBD1 (6 bases). Germline lookup yields CDR1 GTSNPN and CDR2 SVGIG (reference sequence). The CDR3 loop spans 16 amino acids. Trimming took off 4 bases at V and 1 base at J, with 19 bases between the two ends. CDR3 nucleotide sequence: TGTGCCTGGACACACAAAACGGGCAGGGGTAACTATGGCTACACCTTC. It codes for CAWTHKTGRGNYGYTF.

This clone turned up a few times. The V gene is TRBV29-1, the J gene TRBJ2-7; 7 bases line up with TRBD1. The J segment lost 7 bases and the V segment lost 6 bases, leaving 15 bases of the junction unmatched. There are 14 residues in the CDR3. Germline assignment: CDR1 SQVTM and CDR2 ANQGSEA. The CDR3 reads CSVRFSTGRGEQYF. CDR3 coding DNA: TGCAGCGTCAGATTTTCGACAGGGCGAGGAGAGCAGTACTTC.

Here the CDR3 reads CAGHRLPNYNEQFF. CDR3 nucleotides: TGTGCCGGACACCGGCTACCGAACTACAATGAGCAGTTCTTC. The rearrangement uses TRBV30 and TRBJ2-1; tentative D call: TRBD1 (5 bases). The CDR3 length is 14 residues. Germline CDR1 and CDR2: GTSNPN and SVGIG (reference sequence). Trimming removed 8 bases from V and 3 bases from J, with 17 bases in between.

The chain uses TRBV18 and TRBJ2-2, with 7 bases lining up with TRBD1. V shed 6 bases, J shed 9 bases, and the junction held 16 bases outside the gene matches. From germline, CDR1 is KGHSH and CDR2 LQKENI. The CDR3 extends over 16 amino acids. This CDR3 reads CASSSETGYSSRELFF. The CDR3, as DNA: TGTGCCAGCTCGTCTGAGACAGGGTATTCTTCCCGGGAGCTGTTTTTT.

This chain uses TRBV19 with TRBJ2-3; the match to TRBD1 covers 9 bases. The CDR3 covers 18 residues. J was trimmed by 6 bases and V by 5 bases; bases with no gene match: 18. Germline V gene data show CDR1 as LNHDA and CDR2 as SQIVND (reference sequence). The CDR3 nucleotides are TGTGCCAGTAGTCCCCGGGCCGGGACAGGGATGCTGATGGATACGCAGTATTTT. This sequence encodes CASSPRAGTGMLMDTQYF.

The rearrangement uses TRBV5-1 and TRBJ1-5; 10 bases fit TRBD1. The germline V gene has CDR1 SGHRS and CDR2 YFSETQ. The CDR3 length is 14 residues. V was pared by 4 bases and J by 5 bases, with 3 bases of the junction left unmatched. The CDR3 spells CASSTTGGDQPQHF. CDR3 nucleotides: TGCGCCAGCAGCACGACAGGGGGCGATCAGCCCCAGCATTTT.

The chain combines TRBV2 with TRBJ2-1; D not certain. CDR1 SNHLY and CDR2 FYNNEI come from the germline V gene. CDR3 length equals 15 residues. Trimming removed 4 bases from V and 9 bases from J, with 19 bases in between. The CDR3 sequence: CASSGREVSSSEQFF. The CDR3 DNA follows: TGTGCCAGCAGTGGTCGCGAGGTTTCGTCAAGTGAGCAGTTCTTC.

V usage is TRBV5-1 and J usage is TRBJ2-7; 8 bases align to TRBD1. CDR3 length equals 15 residues. With 4 bases clipped from V and 0 bases from J, the junction kept 6 bases outside the gene matches. CDR1 and CDR2 from the germline V gene are SGHRS and YFSETQ. CDR3 coding DNA: TGCGCCAGCAGCCTGGACAGGGCGAACTCCTACGAGCAGTACTTC. It yields the protein CASSLDRANSYEQYF. The full variable domain, its missing parts supplied by reference TRBV5-1 and TRBJ2-7, is KAGVTQTPRYLIKTRGQQVTLSCSPISGHRSVSWYQQTPGQGLQFLFEYFSETQRNKGNFPGRFSGRQFSNSRSEMNVSTLELGDSALYLCASSLDRANSYEQYFGPGTRLTVT.

The chain carries TRBV5-5 and TRBJ1-2; TRBD1 might be the D (6 bases). This CDR3 is built from 14 residues. V gave up 0 bases and J gave up 3 bases, with 9 bases separating them. CDR1 and CDR2 from the germline V gene are SGHKS and YYEKEE (reference sequence). The CDR3 protein is CASSLEGDHYGYTF. DNA for the CDR3: TGTGCCAGCAGCTTGGAGGGGGATCACTATGGCTACACCTTC.

The chain couples TRBV14 to TRBJ1-2; D not resolved. The CDR3 sequence is 15 residues long. V lost 4 bases and J lost 0, with 12 bases in between. The V gene's germline CDR1 is SGHDN and CDR2 FVKESK. The CDR3 DNA follows: TGTGCCAGCAGCCCAATAAGCGGAGCTAACTATGGCTACACCTTC. Protein: CASSPISGANYGYTF.

The chain uses TRBV5-1 and TRBJ2-2; 7 nucleotides match TRBD2. After removal of 4 bases from V and 7 bases from J, the junction contained 16 bases not matched to a gene. Germline CDR1 and CDR2: SGHRS and YFSETQ. The CDR3 has 17 amino acids. The CDR3 sequence: CASSETVGREFVGELFF. DNA of the CDR3: TGCGCCAGCAGCGAAACCGTTGGGCGGGAGTTCGTCGGGGAGCTGTTTTTT.

The chain employs TRBV10-2 and TRBJ1-5; TRBD1 agrees at 8 bases. Germline V gene sequence: CDR1 WSHSY, CDR2 SAAADI. There are 15 residues in the CDR3. Germline trimming cut 7 bases from V and 0 bases from J; bases unmatched to any gene: 5. This CDR3 is CASTPGQVSNQPQHF. CDR3 nucleotides: TGCGCCAGCACCCCGGGACAGGTTAGCAATCAGCCCCAGCATTTT.

The V call is TRBV4-2, the J call TRBJ2-6; 7 nucleotides agree with TRBD2. The J segment lost 0 bases and the V segment lost 0 bases, leaving 11 bases of the junction unmatched. This CDR3 contains 20 residues. CDR1 and CDR2 from the germline V gene are LGHNA and YNFKEQ. This CDR3 reads CASSQDPRAGASSGANVLTF. The CDR3 coding sequence is TGTGCCAGCAGCCAAGACCCTAGGGCGGGAGCCAGCTCTGGGGCCAACGTCCTGACTTTC.

In its sample, this clone was seen once. The rearrangement links TRBV5-4 to TRBJ2-7; D ambiguous. The CDR3 extends over 14 amino acids. The ends were cut back, 4 bases at V and 0 bases at J, with 11 bases in the middle. The germline V gene encodes CDR1 SGHNT and CDR2 YYREEE (reference sequence). CDR3 nucleotides: TGTGCCAGCAGCGCCGGGTCCTCCTCCTACGAGCAGTACTTC. This translates into CASSAGSSSYEQYF.

The chain recombines TRBV5-1 with TRBJ2-7, with TRBD1 matching 7 bases. The CDR3 spans 14 residues. The germline CDR1 and CDR2 sequences are SGHRS and YFSETQ. Losses at the gene ends were 0 bases for V and 3 bases for J; bases not matched to a gene: 3. The CDR3 region is CASSLAGTDYEQYF. The CDR3, as DNA: TGCGCCAGCAGCTTGGCAGGGACAGACTACGAGCAGTACTTC.